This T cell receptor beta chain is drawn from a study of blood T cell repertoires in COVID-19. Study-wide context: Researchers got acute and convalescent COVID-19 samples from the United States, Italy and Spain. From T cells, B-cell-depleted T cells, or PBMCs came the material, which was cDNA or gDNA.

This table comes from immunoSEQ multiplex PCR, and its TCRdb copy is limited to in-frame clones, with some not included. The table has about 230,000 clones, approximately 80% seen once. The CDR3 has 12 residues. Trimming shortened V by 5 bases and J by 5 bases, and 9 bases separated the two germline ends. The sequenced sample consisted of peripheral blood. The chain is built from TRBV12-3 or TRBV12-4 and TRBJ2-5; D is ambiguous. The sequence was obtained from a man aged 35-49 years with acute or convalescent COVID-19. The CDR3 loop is CASSRVRETQYF. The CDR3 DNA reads TGTGCCAGCAGTCGGGTACGGGAGACCCAGTACTTC.